This T cell receptor (beta chain) was found in a study of OX40 agonist ivuxolimab in advanced cancers. The V and J ends lost 2 bases and 5 bases, in that order; junction bases with no gene match: 2. The CDR3 consists of 15 residues. Germline CDR1 SGHTA, CDR2 FQGTGA. TCRdb's table, derived via immunoSEQ multiplex PCR, lists solely in-frame clones and lacks some. The sample lists about 79,000 clones; roughly 94% were seen once. This TCR derives from an adult with an advanced solid tumor such as melanoma, head and neck, liver or kidney cancer. The chain combines TRBV7-3 with TRBJ2-3; 12 nucleotides align to TRBD2. Sample: CD4+ or CD8+ T cells sorted from blood, taken in a trial of the OX40 agonist ivuxolimab. CDR3 residues: CASSLLAGGQDTQYF. The CDR3 DNA reads TGTGCCAGCAGCTTACTAGCGGGGGGGCAAGATACGCAGTATTTT.